This T cell receptor (beta chain) was recorded in a study of cytomegalovirus exposure and HLA in healthy donors. General study findings and limits: In vitro checks showed that a few CMV-associated chains really do target CMV antigens. The study flagged around 160 TCR beta chains as cytomegalovirus-associated. Accurate predictions that matched the HLA-A and HLA-B alleles of most subjects were reportedly made from TCR beta sequences. The availability of immune exposure information extended only to CMV serostatus.

In the PCR, 60 Vbeta and 13 Jbeta primers were used. Clones were read by immunoSEQ multiplex PCR, and TCRdb kept only the in-frame ones, dropping some. The profile shows about 150,000 clones, more than 65% of them singletons. The CDR3 has 17 amino acids. The J segment lost 3 bases and the V segment lost 8 bases, leaving 12 bases of the junction unmatched. Germline CDR1 is SGHAT and CDR2 is FQNNGV. Only one count was recorded for this clone. Its antigen is still unknown. The V call is TRBV11-2, the J call TRBJ1-6; 8 nucleotides match TRBD1. The specimen sequenced was PBMCs. This TCR derives from a man aged 50 to 59 in good health and CMV-seropositive. The CDR3 nucleotides are TGTGCCAGCCATTTCGGGCGGGGACAGGACTATAATTCACCCCTCCACTTT. As protein: CASHFGRGQDYNSPLHF.